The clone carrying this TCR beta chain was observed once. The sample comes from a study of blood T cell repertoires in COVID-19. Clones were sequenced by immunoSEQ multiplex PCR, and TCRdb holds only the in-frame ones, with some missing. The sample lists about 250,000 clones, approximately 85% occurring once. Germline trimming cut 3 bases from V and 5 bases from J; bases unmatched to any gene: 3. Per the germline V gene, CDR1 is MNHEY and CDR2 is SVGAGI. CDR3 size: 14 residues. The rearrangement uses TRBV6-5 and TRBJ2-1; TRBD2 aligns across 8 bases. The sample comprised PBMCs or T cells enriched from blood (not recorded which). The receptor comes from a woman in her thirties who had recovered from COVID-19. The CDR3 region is CASSYWTSHNEQFF. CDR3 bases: TGTGCCAGCAGTTATTGGACTAGCCACAATGAGCAGTTCTTC.